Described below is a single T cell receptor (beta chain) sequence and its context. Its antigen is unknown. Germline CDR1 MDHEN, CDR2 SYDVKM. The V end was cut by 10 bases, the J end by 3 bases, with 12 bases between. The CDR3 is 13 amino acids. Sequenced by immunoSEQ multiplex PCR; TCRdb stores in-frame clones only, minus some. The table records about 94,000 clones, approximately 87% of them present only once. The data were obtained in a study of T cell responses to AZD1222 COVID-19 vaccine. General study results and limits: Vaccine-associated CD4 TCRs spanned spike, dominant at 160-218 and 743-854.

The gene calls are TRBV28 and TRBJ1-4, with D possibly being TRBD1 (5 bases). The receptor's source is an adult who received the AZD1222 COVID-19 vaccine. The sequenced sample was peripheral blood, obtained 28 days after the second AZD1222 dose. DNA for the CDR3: TGTGCCACCGTGGGGGGAGCTAATGAAAAACTGTTTTTT. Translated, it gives CATVGGANEKLFF.